This T cell receptor beta chain was sequenced during a study of identifying expanded T cells in peripheral blood. Study-wide findings and caveats: Technical replicates showed around 1.2 changed clones; two weeks 15 to 20; four weeks 19. Approximately two-week clone count variance significantly increased as total template count grew.

Repertoires were generated with immunoSEQ multiplex PCR, while TCRdb's copy carries only in-frame clones and drops some. The sample lists some 130,000 clones; 75% to 90% were seen once. The germline CDR1 and CDR2 sequences are SNHLY and FYNNEI. This CDR3 has 15 residues. Trimming removed 5 bases from V and 5 bases from J; junction bases left unmatched: 6. Collection occurred without any documented infections or immune events in donors. On this clone itself: Its antigen is still unknown.

This sequence originates from a person aged 18 to 70 in good health. Sequencing was done on a sample of blood. This chain joins TRBV2 and TRBJ1-6; 7 nucleotides align to TRBD1. This chain's CDR3 is CASSHLTGDNSPLHF. CDR3 DNA: TGTGCCAGCAGTCACCTTACAGGGGATAATTCACCCCTCCACTTT. The whole variable domain, filled in from reference TRBV2 and TRBJ1-6, reads EPEVTQTPSHQVTQMGQEVILRCVPISNHLYFYWYRQILGQKVEFLVSFYNNEISEKSEIFDDQFSVERPDGSNFTLKIRSTKLEDSAMYFCASSHLTGDNSPLHFGNGTRLTVT.